In this sample, the clone carrying this TCR beta chain turned up once. Its antigen remains unknown. Method: immunoSEQ multiplex PCR; TCRdb's copy keeps in-frame clones and lacks some. The profile shows around 140,000 clones, about 90% of them singletons. The entry originates in a study of T cell responses to AZD1222 COVID-19 vaccine. Study-wide results and limits: None of the repertoires were sampled until the peak T cell response had passed.

V lost 4 bases, J lost 5 bases, and 8 bases lay in between. The CDR3 consists of 12 residues. Germline V gene sequence: CDR1 SNHLY, CDR2 FYNNEI. Material: peripheral blood, obtained 28 days after the second AZD1222 dose. The sequence came from an adult who received the AZD1222 COVID-19 vaccine. V usage is TRBV2 and J usage is TRBJ2-5; D remains ambiguous. The CDR3 DNA sequence: TGTGCCAGCAGTGTTTACTCGGAGACCCAGTACTTC. Translation: CASSVYSETQYF.